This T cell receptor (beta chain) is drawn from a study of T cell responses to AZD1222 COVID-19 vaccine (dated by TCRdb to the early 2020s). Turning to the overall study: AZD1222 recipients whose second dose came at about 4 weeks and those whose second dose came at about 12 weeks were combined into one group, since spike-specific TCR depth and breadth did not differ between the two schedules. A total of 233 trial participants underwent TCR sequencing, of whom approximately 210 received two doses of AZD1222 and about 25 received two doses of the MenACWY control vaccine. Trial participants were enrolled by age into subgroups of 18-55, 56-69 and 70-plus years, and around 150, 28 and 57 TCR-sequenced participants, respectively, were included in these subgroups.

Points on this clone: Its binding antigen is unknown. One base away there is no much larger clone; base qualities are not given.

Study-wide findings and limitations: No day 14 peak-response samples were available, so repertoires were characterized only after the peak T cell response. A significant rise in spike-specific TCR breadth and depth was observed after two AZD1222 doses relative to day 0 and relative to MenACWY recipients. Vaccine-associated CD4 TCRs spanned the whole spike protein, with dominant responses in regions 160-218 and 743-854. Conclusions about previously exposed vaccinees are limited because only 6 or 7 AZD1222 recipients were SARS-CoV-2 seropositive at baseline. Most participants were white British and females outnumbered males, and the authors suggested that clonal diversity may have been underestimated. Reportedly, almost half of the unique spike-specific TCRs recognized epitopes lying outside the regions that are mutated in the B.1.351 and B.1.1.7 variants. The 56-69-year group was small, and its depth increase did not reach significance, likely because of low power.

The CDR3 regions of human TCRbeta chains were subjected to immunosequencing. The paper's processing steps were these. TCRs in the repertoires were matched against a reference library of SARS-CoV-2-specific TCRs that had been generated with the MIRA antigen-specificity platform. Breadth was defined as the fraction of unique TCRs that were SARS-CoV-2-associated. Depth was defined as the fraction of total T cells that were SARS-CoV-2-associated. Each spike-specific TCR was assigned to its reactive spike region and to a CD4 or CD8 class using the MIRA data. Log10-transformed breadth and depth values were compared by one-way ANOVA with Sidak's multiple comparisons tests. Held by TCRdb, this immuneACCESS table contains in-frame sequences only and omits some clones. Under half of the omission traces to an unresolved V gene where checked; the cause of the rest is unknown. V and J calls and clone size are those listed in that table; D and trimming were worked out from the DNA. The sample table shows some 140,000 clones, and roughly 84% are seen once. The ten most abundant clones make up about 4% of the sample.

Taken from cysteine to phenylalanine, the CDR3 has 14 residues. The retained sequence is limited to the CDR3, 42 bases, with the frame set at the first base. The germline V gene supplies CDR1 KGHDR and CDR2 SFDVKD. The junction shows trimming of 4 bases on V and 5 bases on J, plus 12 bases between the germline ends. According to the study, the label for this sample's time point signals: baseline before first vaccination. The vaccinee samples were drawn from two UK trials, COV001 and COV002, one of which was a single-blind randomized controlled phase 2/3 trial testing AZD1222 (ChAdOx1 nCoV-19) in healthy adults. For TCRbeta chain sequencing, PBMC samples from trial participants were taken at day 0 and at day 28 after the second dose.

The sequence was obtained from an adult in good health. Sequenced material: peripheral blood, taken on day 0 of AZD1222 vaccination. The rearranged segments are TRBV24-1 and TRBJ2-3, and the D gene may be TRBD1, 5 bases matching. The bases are TGTGCCACCAGTGACCGAAGGGGTGAAGATACGCAGTATTTT. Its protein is CATSDRRGEDTQYF.